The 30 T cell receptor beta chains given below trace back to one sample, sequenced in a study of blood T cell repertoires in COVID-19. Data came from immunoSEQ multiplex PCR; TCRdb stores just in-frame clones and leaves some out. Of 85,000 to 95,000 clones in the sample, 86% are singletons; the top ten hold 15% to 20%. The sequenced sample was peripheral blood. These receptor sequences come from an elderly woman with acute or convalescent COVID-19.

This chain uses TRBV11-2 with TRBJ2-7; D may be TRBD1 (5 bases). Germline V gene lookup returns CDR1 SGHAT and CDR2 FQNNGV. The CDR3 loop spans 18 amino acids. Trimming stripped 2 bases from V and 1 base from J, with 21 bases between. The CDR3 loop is CASSLTLSPAGYSYEQYF. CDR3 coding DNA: TGTGCCAGCAGCTTAACCCTAAGCCCAGCAGGGTATTCCTACGAGCAGTACTTC.

The CDR3 region has the DNA TGTGCCAGCACTAATCCTCTGAACACTGAAGCTTTCTTT. It translates to CASTNPLNTEAFF. The genes are TRBV6-6 and TRBJ1-1; D gene ambiguous. This CDR3 has 13 residues. The V gene's germline CDR1 is MNHNY and CDR2 SVGAGI (reference sequence). V lost 7 bases to trimming and J lost 0 bases, with 9 bases between them.

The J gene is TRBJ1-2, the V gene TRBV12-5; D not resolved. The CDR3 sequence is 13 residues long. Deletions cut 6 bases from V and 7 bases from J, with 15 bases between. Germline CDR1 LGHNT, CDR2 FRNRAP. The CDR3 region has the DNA TGTGCTAGTGGCTACGATGACTCGGGTGGCTACACCTTC. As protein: CASGYDDSGGYTF.

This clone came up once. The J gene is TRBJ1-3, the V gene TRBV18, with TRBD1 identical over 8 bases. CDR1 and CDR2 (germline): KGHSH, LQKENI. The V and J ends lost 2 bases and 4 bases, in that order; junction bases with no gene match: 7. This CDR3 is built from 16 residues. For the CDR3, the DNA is TGTGCCAGCTCACCAAAATTGGACAGGGCGGGAAACACCATATATTTT. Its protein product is CASSPKLDRAGNTIYF. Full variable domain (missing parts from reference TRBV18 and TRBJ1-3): NAGVMQNPRHLVRRRGQEARLRCSPMKGHSHVYWYRQLPEEGLKFMVYLQKENIIDESGMPKERFSAEFPKEGPSILRIQQVVRGDSAAYFCASSPKLDRAGNTIYFGEGSWLTVV.

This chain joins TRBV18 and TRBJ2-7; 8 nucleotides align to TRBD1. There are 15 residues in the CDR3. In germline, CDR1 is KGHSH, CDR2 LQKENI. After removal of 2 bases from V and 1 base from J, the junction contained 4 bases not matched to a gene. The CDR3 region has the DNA TGTGCCAGCTCACCAGGGACAGGAACATCCTACGAGCAGTACTTC. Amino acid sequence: CASSPGTGTSYEQYF.

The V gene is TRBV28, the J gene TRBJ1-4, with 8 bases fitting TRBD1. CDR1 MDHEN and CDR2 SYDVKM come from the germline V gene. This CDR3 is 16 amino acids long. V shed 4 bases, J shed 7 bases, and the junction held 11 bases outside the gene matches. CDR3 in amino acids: CASSSQGEGDFEKLFF. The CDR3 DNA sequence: TGTGCCAGCAGTTCACAGGGGGAAGGAGATTTTGAAAAACTGTTTTTT. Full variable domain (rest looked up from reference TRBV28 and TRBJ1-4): DVKVTQSSRYLVKRTGEKVFLECVQDMDHENMFWYRQDPGLGLRLIYFSYDVKMKEKGDIPEGYSVSREKKERFSLILESASTNQTSMYLCASSSQGEGDFEKLFFGSGTQLSVL.

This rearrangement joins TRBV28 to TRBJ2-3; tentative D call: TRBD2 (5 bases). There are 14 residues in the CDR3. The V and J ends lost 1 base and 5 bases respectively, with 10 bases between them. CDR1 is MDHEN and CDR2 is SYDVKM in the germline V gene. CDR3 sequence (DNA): TGTGCCAGCAGTTTATACCGGGGAAGAGATACGCAGTATTTT. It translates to CASSLYRGRDTQYF.

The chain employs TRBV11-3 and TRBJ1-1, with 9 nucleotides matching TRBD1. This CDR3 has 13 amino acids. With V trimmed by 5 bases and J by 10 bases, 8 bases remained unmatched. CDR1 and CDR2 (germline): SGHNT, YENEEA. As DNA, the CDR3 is TGTGCCAGCAGCGTGGGACAGGGACTCGGAGCTTTCTTT. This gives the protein CASSVGQGLGAFF. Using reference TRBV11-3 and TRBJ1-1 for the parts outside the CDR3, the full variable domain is EAGVVQSPRYKIIEKKQPVAFWCNPISGHNTLYWYLQNLGQGPELLIRYENEEAVDDSQLPKDRFSAERLKGVDSTLKIQPAELGDSAVYLCASSVGQGLGAFFGQGTRLTVV.

The CDR3 reads CASSPLTGGDTQYF. For the CDR3, the DNA is TGTGCCAGCTCACCGTTGACCGGGGGAGATACGCAGTATTTT. The chain links TRBV18 to TRBJ2-3; weak D call: TRBD2 (6 bases). Germline assignment: CDR1 KGHSH and CDR2 LQKENI. The V end was cut by 3 bases, the J end by 5 bases, with 12 bases between. The CDR3 length is 14 residues. Using reference TRBV18 and TRBJ2-3 for the parts outside the CDR3, the full variable domain is NAGVMQNPRHLVRRRGQEARLRCSPMKGHSHVYWYRQLPEEGLKFMVYLQKENIIDESGMPKERFSAEFPKEGPSILRIQQVVRGDSAAYFCASSPLTGGDTQYFGPGTRLTVL.

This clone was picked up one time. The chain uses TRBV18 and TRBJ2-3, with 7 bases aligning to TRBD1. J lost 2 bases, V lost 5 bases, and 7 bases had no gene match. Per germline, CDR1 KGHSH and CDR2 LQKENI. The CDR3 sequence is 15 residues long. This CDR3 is CASSTGQSNTDTQYF. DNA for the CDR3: TGTGCCAGCTCAACGGGACAGAGTAACACAGATACGCAGTATTTT.

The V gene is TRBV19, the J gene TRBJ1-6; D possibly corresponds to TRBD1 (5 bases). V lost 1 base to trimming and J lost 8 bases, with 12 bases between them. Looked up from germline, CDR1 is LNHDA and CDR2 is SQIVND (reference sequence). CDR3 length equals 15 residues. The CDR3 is CASSIGAGGYSPLHF. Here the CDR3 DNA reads TGTGCCAGTAGTATAGGCGCCGGGGGATATTCACCCCTCCACTTT.

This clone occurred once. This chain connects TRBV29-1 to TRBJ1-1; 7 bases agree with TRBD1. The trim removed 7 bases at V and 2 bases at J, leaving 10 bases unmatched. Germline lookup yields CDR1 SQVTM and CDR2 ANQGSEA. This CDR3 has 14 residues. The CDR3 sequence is CSADRDSLNTEAFF. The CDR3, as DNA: TGCAGCGCTGACCGGGACAGCCTTAACACTGAAGCTTTCTTT.

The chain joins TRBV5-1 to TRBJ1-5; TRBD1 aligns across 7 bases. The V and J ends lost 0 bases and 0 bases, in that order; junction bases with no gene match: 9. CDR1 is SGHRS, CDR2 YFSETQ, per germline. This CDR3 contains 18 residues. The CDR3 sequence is CASSLGDRELYSNQPQHF. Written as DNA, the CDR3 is TGCGCCAGCAGCTTGGGTGACAGGGAGCTCTATAGCAATCAGCCCCAGCATTTT.

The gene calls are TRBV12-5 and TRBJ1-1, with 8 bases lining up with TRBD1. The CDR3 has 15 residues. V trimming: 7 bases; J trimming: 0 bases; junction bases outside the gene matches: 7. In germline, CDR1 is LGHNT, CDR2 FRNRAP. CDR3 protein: CASAPDRGMNTEAFF. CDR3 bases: TGTGCTAGTGCCCCCGACAGGGGAATGAACACTGAAGCTTTCTTT.

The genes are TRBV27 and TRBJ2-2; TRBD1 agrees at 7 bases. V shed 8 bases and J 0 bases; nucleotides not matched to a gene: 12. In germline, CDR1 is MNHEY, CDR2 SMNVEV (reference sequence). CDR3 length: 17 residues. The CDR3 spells CASSNDRVAANTGELFF. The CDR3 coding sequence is TGTGCCAGCTCAAACGACAGGGTCGCCGCGAACACCGGGGAGCTGTTTTTT.

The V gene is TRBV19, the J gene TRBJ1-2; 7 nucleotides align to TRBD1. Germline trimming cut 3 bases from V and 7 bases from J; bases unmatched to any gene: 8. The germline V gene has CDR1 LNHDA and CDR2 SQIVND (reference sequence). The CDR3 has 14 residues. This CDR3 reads CASSILPGGTGYTF. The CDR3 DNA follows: TGTGCCAGTAGTATTTTGCCAGGGGGAACTGGCTACACCTTC.

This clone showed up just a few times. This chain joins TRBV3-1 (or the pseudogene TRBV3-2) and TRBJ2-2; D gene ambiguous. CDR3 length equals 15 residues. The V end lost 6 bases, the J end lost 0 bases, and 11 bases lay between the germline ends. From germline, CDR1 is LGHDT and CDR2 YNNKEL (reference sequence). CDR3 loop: CASRPHGSNTGELFF. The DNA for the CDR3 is TGTGCCAGCAGACCCCACGGTTCGAACACCGGGGAGCTGTTTTTT.

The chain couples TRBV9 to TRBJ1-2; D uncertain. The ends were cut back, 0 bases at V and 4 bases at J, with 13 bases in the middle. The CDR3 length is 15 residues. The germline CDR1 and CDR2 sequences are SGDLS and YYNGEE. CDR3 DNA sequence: TGTGCCAGCAGCGTAGAGGATAGGGCGGGCTATGGCTACACCTTC. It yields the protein CASSVEDRAGYGYTF. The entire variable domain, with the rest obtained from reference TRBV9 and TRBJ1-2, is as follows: DSGVTQTPKHLITATGQRVTLRCSPRSGDLSVYWYQQSLDQGLQFLIQYYNGEERAKGNILERFSAQQFPDLHSELNLSSLELGDSALYFCASSVEDRAGYGYTFGSGTRLTVV.

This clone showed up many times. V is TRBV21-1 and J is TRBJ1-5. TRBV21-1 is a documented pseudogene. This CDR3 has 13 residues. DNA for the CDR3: TGTGCCAGCAGCAAAGGGAGTTATCAGCCCCAGCATTTT. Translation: CASSKGSYQPQHF.

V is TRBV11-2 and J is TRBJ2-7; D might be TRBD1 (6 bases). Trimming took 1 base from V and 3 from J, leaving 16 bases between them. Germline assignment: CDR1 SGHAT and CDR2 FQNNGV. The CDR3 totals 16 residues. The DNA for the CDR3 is TGTGCCAGCAGCTTAGGGTACAGGGCGACACTCTACGAGCAGTACTTC. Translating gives CASSLGYRATLYEQYF.

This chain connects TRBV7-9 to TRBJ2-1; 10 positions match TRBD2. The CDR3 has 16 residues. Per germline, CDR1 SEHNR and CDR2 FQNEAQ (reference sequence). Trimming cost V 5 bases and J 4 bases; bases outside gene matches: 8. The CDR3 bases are TGTGCCAGCAGCACCCAGCGGGGGGGCGGGTACAATGAGCAGTTCTTC. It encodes CASSTQRGGGYNEQFF.

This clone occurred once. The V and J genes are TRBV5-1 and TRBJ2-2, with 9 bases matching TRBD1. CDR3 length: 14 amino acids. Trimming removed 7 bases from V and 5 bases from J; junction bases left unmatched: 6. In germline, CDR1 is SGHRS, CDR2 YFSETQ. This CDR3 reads CASGDRVETGELFF. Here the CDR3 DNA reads TGCGCCAGCGGGGACAGGGTAGAAACCGGGGAGCTGTTTTTT.

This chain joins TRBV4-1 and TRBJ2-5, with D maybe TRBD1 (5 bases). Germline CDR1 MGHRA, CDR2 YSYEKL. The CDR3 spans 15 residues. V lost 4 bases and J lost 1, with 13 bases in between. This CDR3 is CASSRIGAAQETQYF. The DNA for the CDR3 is TGCGCCAGCAGCCGAATAGGGGCGGCCCAAGAGACCCAGTACTTC.

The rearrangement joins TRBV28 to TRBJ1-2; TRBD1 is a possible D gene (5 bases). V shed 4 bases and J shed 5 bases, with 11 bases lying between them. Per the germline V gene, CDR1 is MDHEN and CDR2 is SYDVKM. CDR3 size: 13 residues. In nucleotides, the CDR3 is TGTGCCAGCAGTTCTGGGGCTAGGTATGGCTACACCTTC. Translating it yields CASSSGARYGYTF.

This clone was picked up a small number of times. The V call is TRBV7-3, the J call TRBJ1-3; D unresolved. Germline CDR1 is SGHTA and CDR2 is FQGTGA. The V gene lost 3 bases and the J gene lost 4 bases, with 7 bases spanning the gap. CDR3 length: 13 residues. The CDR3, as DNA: TGTGCCAGCAGCTTCGACTCCGGAAACACCATATATTTT. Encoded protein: CASSFDSGNTIYF.

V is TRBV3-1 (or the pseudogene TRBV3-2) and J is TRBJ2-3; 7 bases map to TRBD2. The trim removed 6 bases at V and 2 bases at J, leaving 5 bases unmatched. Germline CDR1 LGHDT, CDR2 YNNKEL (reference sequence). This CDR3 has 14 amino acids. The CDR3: CASRYSGDTDTQYF. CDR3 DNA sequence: TGTGCCAGCAGGTACAGCGGGGACACAGATACGCAGTATTTT.

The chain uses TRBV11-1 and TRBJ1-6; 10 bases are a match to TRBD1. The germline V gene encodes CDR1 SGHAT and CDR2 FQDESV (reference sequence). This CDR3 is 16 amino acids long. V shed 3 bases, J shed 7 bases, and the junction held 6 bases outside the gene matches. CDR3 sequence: CASSFQTGGGNSPLHF. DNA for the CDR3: TGTGCCAGCAGCTTCCAGACAGGGGGCGGGAATTCACCCCTCCACTTT.

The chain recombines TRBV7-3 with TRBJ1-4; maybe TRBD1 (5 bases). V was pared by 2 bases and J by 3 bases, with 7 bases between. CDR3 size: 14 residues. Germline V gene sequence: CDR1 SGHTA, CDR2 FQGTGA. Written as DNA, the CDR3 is TGTGCCAGCAGCTTACGGGGGTCTAATGAAAAACTGTTTTTT. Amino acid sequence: CASSLRGSNEKLFF.

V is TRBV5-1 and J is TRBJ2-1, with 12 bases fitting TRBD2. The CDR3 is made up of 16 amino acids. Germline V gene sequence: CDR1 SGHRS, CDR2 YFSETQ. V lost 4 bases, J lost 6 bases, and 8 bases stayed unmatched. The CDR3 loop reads CASSPVLAGGPNEQFF. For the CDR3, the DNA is TGCGCCAGCAGCCCCGTCCTAGCGGGGGGGCCCAATGAGCAGTTCTTC.

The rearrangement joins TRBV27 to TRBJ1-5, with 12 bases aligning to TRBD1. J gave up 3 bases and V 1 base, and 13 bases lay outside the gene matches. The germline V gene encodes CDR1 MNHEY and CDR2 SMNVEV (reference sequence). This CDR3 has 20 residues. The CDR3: CASSLYLRDRGPPANQPQHF. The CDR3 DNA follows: TGTGCCAGCAGTTTATACCTCCGGGACAGGGGGCCTCCCGCCAATCAGCCCCAGCATTTT.